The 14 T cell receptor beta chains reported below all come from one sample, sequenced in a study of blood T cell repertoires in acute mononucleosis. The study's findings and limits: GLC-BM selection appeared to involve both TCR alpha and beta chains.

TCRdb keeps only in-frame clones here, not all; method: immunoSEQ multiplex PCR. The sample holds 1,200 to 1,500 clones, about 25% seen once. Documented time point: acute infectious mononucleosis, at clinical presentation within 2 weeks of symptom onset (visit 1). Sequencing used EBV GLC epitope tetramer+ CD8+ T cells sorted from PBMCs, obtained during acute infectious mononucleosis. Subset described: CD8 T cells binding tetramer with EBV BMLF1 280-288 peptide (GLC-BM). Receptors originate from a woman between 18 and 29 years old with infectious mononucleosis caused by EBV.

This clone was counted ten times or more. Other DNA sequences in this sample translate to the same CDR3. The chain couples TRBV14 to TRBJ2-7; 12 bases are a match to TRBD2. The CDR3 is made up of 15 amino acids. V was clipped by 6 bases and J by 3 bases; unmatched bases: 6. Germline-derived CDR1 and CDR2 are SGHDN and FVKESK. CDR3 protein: CASSPTSGSIYEQYF. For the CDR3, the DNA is TGTGCCAGCAGTCCGACTAGCGGGAGTATCTACGAGCAGTACTTC.

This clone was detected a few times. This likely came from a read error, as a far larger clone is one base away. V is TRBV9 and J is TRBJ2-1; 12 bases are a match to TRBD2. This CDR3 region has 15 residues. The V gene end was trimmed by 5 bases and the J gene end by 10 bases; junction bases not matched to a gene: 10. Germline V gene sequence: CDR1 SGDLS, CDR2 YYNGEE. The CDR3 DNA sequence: TGTGCCAGCAGTCCGACTAGCGGGAGTATCTACGAGCAGTTCTTC. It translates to CASSPTSGSIYEQFF.

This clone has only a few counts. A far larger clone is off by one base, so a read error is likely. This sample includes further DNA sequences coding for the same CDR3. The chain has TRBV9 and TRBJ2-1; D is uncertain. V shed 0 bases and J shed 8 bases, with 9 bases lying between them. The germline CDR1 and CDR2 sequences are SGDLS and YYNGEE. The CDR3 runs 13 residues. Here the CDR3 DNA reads TGTGCCAGCAGCGTAGGAGGTGGGGATGAGCAGTTCTTC. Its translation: CASSVGGGDEQFF. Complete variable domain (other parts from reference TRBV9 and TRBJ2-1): DSGVTQTPKHLITATGQRVTLRCSPRSGDLSVYWYQQSLDQGLQFLIQYYNGEERAKGNILERFSAQQFPDLHSELNLSSLELGDSALYFCASSVGGGDEQFFGPGTRLTVL.

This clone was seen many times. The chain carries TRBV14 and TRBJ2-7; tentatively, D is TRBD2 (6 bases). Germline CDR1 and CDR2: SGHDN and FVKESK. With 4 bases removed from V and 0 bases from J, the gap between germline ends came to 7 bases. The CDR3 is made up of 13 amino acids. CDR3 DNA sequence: TGTGCCAGCAGCCGGGACTCCTCCTACGAGCAGTACTTC. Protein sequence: CASSRDSSYEQYF.

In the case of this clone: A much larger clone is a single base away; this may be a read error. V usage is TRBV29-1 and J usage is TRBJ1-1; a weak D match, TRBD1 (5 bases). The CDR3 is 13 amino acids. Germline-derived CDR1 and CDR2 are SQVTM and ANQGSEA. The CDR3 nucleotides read TGCAGCGTGGGGGGACTGGCGAACACTGAAGCTTTGTTT. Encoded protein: CSVGGLANTEALF.

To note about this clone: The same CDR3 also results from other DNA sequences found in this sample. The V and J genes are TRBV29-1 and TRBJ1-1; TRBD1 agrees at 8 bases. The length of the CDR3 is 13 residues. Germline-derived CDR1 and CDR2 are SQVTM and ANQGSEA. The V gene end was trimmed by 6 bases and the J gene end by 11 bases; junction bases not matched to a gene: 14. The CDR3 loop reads CSVGGQAYTVAFF. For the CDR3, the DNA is TGCAGCGTGGGGGGACAGGCGTACACTGTTGCTTTCTTT.

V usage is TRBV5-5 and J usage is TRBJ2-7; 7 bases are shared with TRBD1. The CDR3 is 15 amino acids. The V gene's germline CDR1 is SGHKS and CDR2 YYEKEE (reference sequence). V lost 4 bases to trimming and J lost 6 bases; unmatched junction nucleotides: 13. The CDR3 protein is CASSVGQILPGEQYF. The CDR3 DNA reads TGTGCCAGCAGCGTGGGACAGATCCTGCCGGGCGAGCAGTACTTC.

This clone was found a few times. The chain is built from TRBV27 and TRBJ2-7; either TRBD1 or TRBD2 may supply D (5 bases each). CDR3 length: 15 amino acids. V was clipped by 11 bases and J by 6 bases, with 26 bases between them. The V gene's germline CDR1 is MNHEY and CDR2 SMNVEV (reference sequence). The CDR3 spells CAGGTTDVLPGEQYF. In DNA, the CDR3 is TGTGCCGGGGGAACGACAGACGTACTCCCTGGCGAGCAGTACTTC.

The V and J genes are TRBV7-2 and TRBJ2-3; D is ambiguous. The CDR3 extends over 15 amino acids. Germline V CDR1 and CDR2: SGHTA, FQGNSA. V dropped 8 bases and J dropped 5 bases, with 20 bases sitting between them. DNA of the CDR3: TGTGCCAGCTCACCACCCGATCTTGGCGTAGATACGCAGTATTTT. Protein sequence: CASSPPDLGVDTQYF.

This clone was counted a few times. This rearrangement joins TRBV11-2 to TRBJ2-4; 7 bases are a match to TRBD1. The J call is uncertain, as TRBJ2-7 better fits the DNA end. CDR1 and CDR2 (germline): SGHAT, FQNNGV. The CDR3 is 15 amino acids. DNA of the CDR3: TGTGCCAGCAACCTGGGACAGATCCTGCCGGGCGAGCAGTACTTC. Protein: CASNLGQILPGEQYF.

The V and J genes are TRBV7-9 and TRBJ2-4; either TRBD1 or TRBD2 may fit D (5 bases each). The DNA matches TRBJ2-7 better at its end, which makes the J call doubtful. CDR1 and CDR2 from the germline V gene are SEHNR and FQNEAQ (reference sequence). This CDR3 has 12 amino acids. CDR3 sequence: CASSTGGYEQYF. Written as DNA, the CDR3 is TGTGCCAGCAGCACTGGGGGCTACGAGCAGTACTTC.

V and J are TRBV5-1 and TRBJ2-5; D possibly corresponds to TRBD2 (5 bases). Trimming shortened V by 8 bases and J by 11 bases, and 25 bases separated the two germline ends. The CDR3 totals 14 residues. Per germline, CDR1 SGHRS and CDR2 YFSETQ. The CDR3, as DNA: TGCGCCAGGCTTGGCCAAAAGGGTGCGGAGGAGCAGTACTTC. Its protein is CARLGQKGAEEQYF.

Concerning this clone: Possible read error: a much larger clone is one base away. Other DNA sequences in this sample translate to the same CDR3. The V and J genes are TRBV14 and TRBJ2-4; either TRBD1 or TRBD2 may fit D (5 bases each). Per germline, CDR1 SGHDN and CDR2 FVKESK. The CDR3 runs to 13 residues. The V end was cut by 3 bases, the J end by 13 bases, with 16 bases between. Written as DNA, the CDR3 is TGTGCCAGCAGCCAGTCTCCCCGGGGCATCCAGTACTTC. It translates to CASSQSPRGIQYF.

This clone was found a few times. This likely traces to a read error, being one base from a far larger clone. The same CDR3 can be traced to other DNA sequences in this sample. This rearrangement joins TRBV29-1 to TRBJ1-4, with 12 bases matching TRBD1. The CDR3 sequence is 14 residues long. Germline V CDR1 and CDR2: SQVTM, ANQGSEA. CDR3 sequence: CSVGTGGTNEILFF. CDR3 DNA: TGCAGCGTCGGGACAGGGGGCACTAATGAAATACTGTTTTTT.